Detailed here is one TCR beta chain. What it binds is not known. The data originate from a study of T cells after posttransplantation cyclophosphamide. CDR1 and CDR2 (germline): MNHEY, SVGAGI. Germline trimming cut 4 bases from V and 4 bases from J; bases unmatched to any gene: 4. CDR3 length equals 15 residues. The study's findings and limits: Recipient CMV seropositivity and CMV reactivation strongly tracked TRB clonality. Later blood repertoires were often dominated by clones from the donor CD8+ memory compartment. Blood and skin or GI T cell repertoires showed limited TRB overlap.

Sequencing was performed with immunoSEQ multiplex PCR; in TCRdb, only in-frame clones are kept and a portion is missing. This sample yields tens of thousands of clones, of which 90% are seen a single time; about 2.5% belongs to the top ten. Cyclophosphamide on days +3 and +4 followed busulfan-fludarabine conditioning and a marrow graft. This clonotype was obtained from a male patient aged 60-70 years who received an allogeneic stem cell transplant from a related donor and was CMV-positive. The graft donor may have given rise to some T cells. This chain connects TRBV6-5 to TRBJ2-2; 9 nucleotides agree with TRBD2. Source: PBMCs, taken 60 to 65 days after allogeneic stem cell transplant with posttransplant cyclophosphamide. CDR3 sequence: CASSSQRGATGELFF. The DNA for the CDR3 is TGTGCCAGCAGTTCGCAGCGGGGGGCCACCGGGGAGCTGTTTTTT.